The clone carrying this TCR beta chain was counted once. In the authors' methods: Reference gene primers were amplified, and this amplification served to estimate nucleated cell counts. Sequenced by immunoSEQ multiplex PCR; TCRdb stores in-frame clones only, minus some. The V and J calls and the clone size are those of that table, but D and trimming were determined from the DNA. The sample shows approximately 350,000 clones, 83% of them seen only once. This sample is drawn from a study of blood T cell repertoires in COVID-19. Study information: The study drew acute and convalescent COVID-19 samples from the United States, Italy and Spain. T cells, B-cell-depleted T cells, or PBMCs supplied cDNA or gDNA.

This CDR3 spans 14 amino acids. The germline V and J ends were trimmed by 4 bases and 6 bases, with 17 bases remaining between them. Germline V gives CDR1 SGHRS, CDR2 YFSETQ. The receptor was isolated from a man aged 25 to 40 with active or convalescent COVID-19. Sequenced: peripheral blood. This rearrangement joins TRBV5-1 to TRBJ2-7; a possible D gene is TRBD1 (5 bases). The CDR3 loop is CASSVIGVSGEQYF. The CDR3 nucleotides are TGCGCCAGCAGCGTCATAGGGGTCTCGGGCGAGCAGTACTTC.